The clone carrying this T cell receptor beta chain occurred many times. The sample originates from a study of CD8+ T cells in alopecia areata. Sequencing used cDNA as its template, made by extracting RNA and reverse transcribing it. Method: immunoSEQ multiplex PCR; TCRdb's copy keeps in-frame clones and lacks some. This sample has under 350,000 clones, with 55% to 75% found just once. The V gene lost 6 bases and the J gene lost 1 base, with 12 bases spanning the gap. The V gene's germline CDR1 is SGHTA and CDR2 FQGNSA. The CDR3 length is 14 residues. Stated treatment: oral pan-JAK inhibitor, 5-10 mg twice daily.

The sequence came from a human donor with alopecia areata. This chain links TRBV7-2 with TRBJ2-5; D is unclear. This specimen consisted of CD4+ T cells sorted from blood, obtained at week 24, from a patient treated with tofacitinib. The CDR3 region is CASSIVWGQETQYF. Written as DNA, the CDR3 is TGTGCCAGCAGTATAGTGTGGGGCCAAGAGACCCAGTACTTC. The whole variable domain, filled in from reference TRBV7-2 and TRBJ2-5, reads GAGVSQSPSNKVTEKGKDVELRCDPISGHTALYWYRQSLGQGLEFLIYFQGNSAPDKSGLPSDRFSAERTGGSVSTLTIQRTQQEDSAVYLCASSIVWGQETQYFGPGTRLLVL.